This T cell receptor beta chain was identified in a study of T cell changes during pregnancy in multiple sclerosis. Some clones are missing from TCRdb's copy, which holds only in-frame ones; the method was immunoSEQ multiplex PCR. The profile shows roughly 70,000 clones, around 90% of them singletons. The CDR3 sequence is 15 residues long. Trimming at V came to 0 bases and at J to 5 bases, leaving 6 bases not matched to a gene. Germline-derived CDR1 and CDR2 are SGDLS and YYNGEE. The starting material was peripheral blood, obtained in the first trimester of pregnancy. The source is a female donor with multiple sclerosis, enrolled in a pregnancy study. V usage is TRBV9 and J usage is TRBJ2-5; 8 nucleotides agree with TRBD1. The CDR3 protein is CASSVDQGARETQYF. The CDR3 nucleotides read TGTGCCAGCAGCGTAGACCAGGGGGCAAGGGAGACCCAGTACTTC.